The 5 T cell receptor beta chains below were found in one sample sequenced in a study of shared clonotypes between healthy human individuals. Method: immunoSEQ multiplex PCR; TCRdb's copy keeps in-frame clones and lacks some. The sample lists roughly 1 million clones, 65% to 75% occurring once. The specimen was memory CD4+ T cells sorted from blood. Described subset: CD45RA-negative fraction. The receptors shown here come from a young man in good health.

This chain links TRBV12-5 with TRBJ1-2; D is perhaps TRBD1 (5 bases). Germline CDR1 and CDR2: LGHNT and FRNRAP. The CDR3 spans 15 residues. Deletions cut 0 bases from V and 4 bases from J, with 12 bases between. The CDR3 here is CASGLVRGVLYGYTF. The CDR3 nucleotides are TGTGCTAGTGGTTTGGTACGAGGGGTCCTCTATGGCTACACCTTC.

V and J are TRBV5-1 and TRBJ2-5, with D uncertain. The CDR3 is made up of 15 amino acids. V gave up 3 bases and J gave up 3 bases, with 15 bases separating them. Germline-derived CDR1 and CDR2 are SGHRS and YFSETQ. The CDR3 DNA is TGCGCCAGCAGCTGGGTTAGCAGATTTGAAGAGACCCAGTACTTC. This translates into CASSWVSRFEETQYF.

The chain combines TRBV10-3 with TRBJ2-7, with D possibly being TRBD2 (5 bases). The CDR3 has 13 residues. V gave up 7 bases and J gave up 2 bases, with 12 bases separating them. CDR1 and CDR2 (germline): ENHRY, SYGVKD. The CDR3 loop is CAITPGFTYEQYF. CDR3 coding DNA: TGTGCCATCACCCCGGGATTTACCTACGAGCAGTACTTC.

The V gene is TRBV10-2, the J gene TRBJ1-1; 8 bases are a match to TRBD1. The CDR3 is made up of 14 amino acids. Trimming removed 7 bases from V and 5 bases from J; junction bases left unmatched: 9. Germline values: CDR1 WSHSY, CDR2 SAAADI. CDR3 DNA sequence: TGCGCCAGCAATACTCAGGGGGCAGAAACTGAAGCTTTCTTT. It is translated as CASNTQGAETEAFF.

The chain recombines TRBV19 with TRBJ1-4, with D possibly matching TRBD1 (6 bases). From germline, CDR1 is LNHDA and CDR2 SQIVND (reference sequence). The CDR3 is 16 amino acids. V gave up 3 bases and J gave up 7 bases, with 18 bases separating them. CDR3 nucleotide sequence: TGTGCCAGTAGTATTTCGCCGGGGGGCCGGTTTGAAAAACTGTTTTTT. It translates to CASSISPGGRFEKLFF.